The 17 T cell receptor beta chains in this list originate from one sample, sequenced in a study of vaccination effects on CD4 cells after COVID-19. Sequenced by immunoSEQ multiplex PCR; TCRdb stores in-frame clones only, minus some. The table has fewer than 25,000 clones, around 70% seen once. These receptors are not linked to any known antigen. Viral peptide pool expansion of antigen-specific CD4+ T cells preceded sequencing in the ViraFEST assay. Following an approximately 9-day culture, CD4+ T cells were purified. Each participant was administered two doses of either the BNT162b2 or the mRNA-1273 vaccine. Sequenced material: CD4+ T cells from PBMCs cultured with HCoV-NL63 spike peptides, taken after COVID-19 vaccination. These receptors all come from a human donor who received a COVID-19 vaccine.

The chain joins TRBV11-2 to TRBJ2-1; 7 positions agree with TRBD2. Germline trimming cut 5 bases from V and 5 bases from J; bases unmatched to any gene: 12. The CDR3 is 16 residues long. The germline CDR1 and CDR2 sequences are SGHAT and FQNNGV. CDR3 sequence: CASSTQTSLGHNEQFF. The DNA of the CDR3 is TGTGCCAGCAGCACCCAGACTAGCCTAGGTCACAATGAGCAGTTCTTC.

This chain uses TRBV4-1 with TRBJ2-1; D possibly corresponds to TRBD2 (6 bases). Trimming pared 4 bases from V and 6 bases from J, leaving 16 bases between. Germline V gene data show CDR1 as MGHRA and CDR2 as YSYEKL. The CDR3 spans 15 residues. The CDR3 DNA reads TGCGCCAGCAGCCGGGCTAGCGAGGGGCTCAATGAGCAGTTCTTC. This sequence encodes CASSRASEGLNEQFF.

This clone was found a few times. This chain joins TRBV2 and TRBJ1-4, with 7 bases aligning to TRBD1. Germline loops: CDR1 SNHLY, CDR2 FYNNEI. V shed 8 bases and J 5 bases; nucleotides not matched to a gene: 8. The CDR3 totals 14 residues. CDR3 sequence reads: CASGNRGLNEKLFF. The CDR3 DNA sequence: TGTGCCAGCGGAAACAGGGGACTAAATGAAAAACTGTTTTTT. The variable domain in full, with the rest retrieved from reference TRBV2 and TRBJ1-4, is EPEVTQTPSHQVTQMGQEVILRCVPISNHLYFYWYRQILGQKVEFLVSFYNNEISEKSEIFDDQFSVERPDGSNFTLKIRSTKLEDSAMYFCASGNRGLNEKLFFGSGTQLSVL.

The chain combines TRBV4-2 with TRBJ2-5, with 8 nucleotides matching TRBD1. The ends lost 1 base at V and 2 bases at J; junction bases unmatched: 12. The CDR3 is 18 amino acids. Germline CDR1 reads LGHNA; CDR2 reads YNFKEQ. Here the CDR3 reads CASSQAKTGVERQETQYF. In nucleotides, the CDR3 is TGTGCCAGCAGCCAAGCCAAGACAGGGGTCGAAAGGCAAGAGACCCAGTACTTC.

This sequence joins TRBV6-5 and TRBJ1-4; maybe TRBD1 (5 bases). V was trimmed by 4 bases and J by 7 bases, leaving 16 bases between them. Germline V gene data show CDR1 as MNHEY and CDR2 as SVGAGI. This CDR3 comprises 15 residues. The CDR3 spells CASSSIGQALEKLFF. DNA for the CDR3: TGTGCCAGCAGTTCCATCGGACAAGCCCTTGAAAAACTGTTTTTT.

This chain links TRBV11-2 with TRBJ2-3, with TRBD2 identical over 14 bases. Germline loops: CDR1 SGHAT, CDR2 FQNNGV. The V and J ends lost 5 bases and 2 bases, in that order; junction bases with no gene match: 12. This CDR3 has 19 amino acids. The CDR3: CASSRGLAGAYLYTDTQYF. CDR3 DNA: TGTGCCAGCAGCAGGGGACTAGCGGGAGCGTACCTTTACACAGATACGCAGTATTTT.

This chain connects TRBV13 to TRBJ1-2; 8 bases match TRBD1. J gave up 6 bases and V 0 bases, and 6 bases lay outside the gene matches. This CDR3 is 15 amino acids long. Germline loops: CDR1 PRHDT, CDR2 FYEKMQ (reference sequence). The CDR3 is CASSLGPSGGDGYTF. Here the CDR3 DNA reads TGTGCCAGCAGCTTAGGGCCGTCAGGGGGCGATGGCTACACCTTC.

V is TRBV10-3 and J is TRBJ2-7; 9 bases line up with TRBD2. Unmatched junction bases numbered 12, after V lost 3 bases and J lost 3 bases. In germline, CDR1 is ENHRY, CDR2 SYGVKD. CDR3 size: 17 residues. Here the CDR3 reads CAISEASGKNRDYEQYF. Here the CDR3 DNA reads TGTGCCATCAGTGAAGCTAGCGGGAAAAACCGAGACTACGAGCAGTACTTC.

The chain has TRBV7-8 and TRBJ1-5, with TRBD1 matching 9 bases. The V and J ends lost 1 base and 1 base, in that order; junction bases with no gene match: 14. The CDR3 contains 20 residues. Germline V CDR1 and CDR2: SGHVS, FQNEAQ. In DNA form, the CDR3 reads TGTGCCAGCAGCTTAGTGTCGGGACAGGGACAAATGAGGAGCAATCAGCCCCAGCATTTT. It translates to CASSLVSGQGQMRSNQPQHF.

The chain links TRBV12-5 to TRBJ2-1, with D unresolved. Germline V lookup: CDR1 LGHNT, CDR2 FRNRAP. The CDR3 is 11 amino acids. V lost 4 bases and J 2 bases, leaving 0 bases between the germline ends. This CDR3 is CASGSYNEQFF. Here the CDR3 DNA reads TGTGCTAGTGGTTCCTACAATGAGCAGTTCTTC.

The chain's CDR3 is CASINRRNTEAFF. For the CDR3, the DNA is TGTGCCAGTATCAACAGAAGGAACACTGAAGCTTTCTTT. The chain has TRBV19 and TRBJ1-1; D uncertain. CDR1 is LNHDA and CDR2 is SQIVND in the germline V gene (reference sequence). The V gene lost 7 bases and the J gene lost 1 base, with 10 bases spanning the gap. This CDR3 has 13 amino acids. Looking up the rest from reference TRBV19 and TRBJ1-1 gives the full variable domain: DGGITQSPKYLFRKEGQNVTLSCEQNLNHDAMYWYRQDPGQGLRLIYYSQIVNDFQKGDIAEGYSVSREKKESFPLTVTSAQKNPTAFYLCASINRRNTEAFFGQGTRLTVV.

This clone was recorded a few times. The chain recombines TRBV3-1 (or the pseudogene TRBV3-2) with TRBJ1-4; 8 bases agree with TRBD1. The CDR3 spans 13 residues. The germline gives CDR1 LGHDT, CDR2 YNNKEL (reference sequence). The trim removed 10 bases at V and 4 bases at J, leaving 5 bases unmatched. The CDR3 DNA is TGTGCCACAGGGGGCAGCGTTAATGAAAAACTGTTTTTT. Protein: CATGGSVNEKLFF.

The chain joins TRBV11-3 to TRBJ2-1, with D unresolved. The CDR3 totals 14 residues. Trimming pared 3 bases from V and 8 bases from J, leaving 14 bases between. Looked up from germline, CDR1 is SGHNT and CDR2 is YENEEA. The CDR3 loop reads CASSFMGSVDEQFF. CDR3 nucleotides: TGTGCCAGCAGCTTTATGGGGTCGGTGGATGAGCAGTTCTTC.

This clone was seen once. This chain links TRBV29-1 with TRBJ2-2; 7 bases are a match to TRBD1. Trimming cost V 7 bases and J 5 bases; bases outside gene matches: 10. Per the germline V gene, CDR1 is SQVTM and CDR2 is ANQGSEA. This CDR3 comprises 14 residues. The CDR3 DNA is TGCAGCGCAAGGGCACAGGGGCCTACCGGGGAGCTGTTTTTT. Amino acids: CSARAQGPTGELFF.

This clone appeared a few times. The chain joins TRBV27 to TRBJ2-7, with 7 bases identical to TRBD1. CDR3 length: 16 residues. V lost 6 bases to trimming and J lost 2 bases; unmatched junction nucleotides: 13. CDR1 is MNHEY, CDR2 SMNVEV, per germline (reference sequence). This CDR3 is CASRSFITGATYEQYF. In DNA, the CDR3 is TGTGCCAGCAGATCTTTTATTACAGGGGCCACCTACGAGCAGTACTTC.

The J gene is TRBJ1-4, the V gene TRBV6-2 or TRBV6-3; TRBD1 matches 7 bases. Per germline, CDR1 MNHEY and CDR2 SVGEGT. J gave up 7 bases and V 0 bases, and 5 bases lay outside the gene matches. CDR3 length: 15 amino acids. CDR3 residues: CASSYSTGDFEKLFF. The DNA of the CDR3 is TGTGCCAGCAGTTACTCCACAGGGGATTTTGAAAAACTGTTTTTT.

J is TRBJ1-2 and V is TRBV19; 7 positions agree with TRBD1. The CDR3 loop spans 13 amino acids. Germline CDR1 and CDR2: LNHDA and SQIVND (reference sequence). V dropped 4 bases and J dropped 8; count of bases not matched to a gene: 7. The CDR3 coding sequence is TGTGCCAGTAGTACCCCGACAGGGTCCGGCTACACCTTC. Its protein product is CASSTPTGSGYTF. Variable domain in full (rest from reference TRBV19 and TRBJ1-2): DGGITQSPKYLFRKEGQNVTLSCEQNLNHDAMYWYRQDPGQGLRLIYYSQIVNDFQKGDIAEGYSVSREKKESFPLTVTSAQKNPTAFYLCASSTPTGSGYTFGSGTRLTVV.